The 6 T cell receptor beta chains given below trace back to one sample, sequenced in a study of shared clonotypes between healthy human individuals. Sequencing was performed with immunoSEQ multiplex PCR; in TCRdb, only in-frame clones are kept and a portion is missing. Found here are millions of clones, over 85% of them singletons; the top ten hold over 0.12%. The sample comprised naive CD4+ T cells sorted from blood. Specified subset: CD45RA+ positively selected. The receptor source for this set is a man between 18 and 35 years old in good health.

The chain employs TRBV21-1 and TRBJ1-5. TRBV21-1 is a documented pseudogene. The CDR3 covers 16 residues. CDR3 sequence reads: CASSKGRRISNQPQHF. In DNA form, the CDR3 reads TGTGCCAGCAGCAAAGGGAGGCGTATTAGCAATCAGCCCCAGCATTTT.

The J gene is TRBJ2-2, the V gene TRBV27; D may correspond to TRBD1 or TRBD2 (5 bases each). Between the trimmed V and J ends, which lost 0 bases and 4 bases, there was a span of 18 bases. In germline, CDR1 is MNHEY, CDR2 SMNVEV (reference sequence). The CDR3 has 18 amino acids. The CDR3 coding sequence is TGTGCCAGCAGTTTATCGCCGCTAGGGACCTGGGTCACCGGGGAGCTGTTTTTT. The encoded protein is CASSLSPLGTWVTGELFF.

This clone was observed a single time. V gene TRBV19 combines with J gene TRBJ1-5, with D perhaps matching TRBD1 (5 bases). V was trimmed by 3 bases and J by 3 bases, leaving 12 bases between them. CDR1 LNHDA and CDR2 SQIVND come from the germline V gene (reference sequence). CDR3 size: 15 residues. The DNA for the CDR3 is TGTGCCAGTAGTATGATGGGGCCCTTCAATCAGCCCCAGCATTTT. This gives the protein CASSMMGPFNQPQHF.

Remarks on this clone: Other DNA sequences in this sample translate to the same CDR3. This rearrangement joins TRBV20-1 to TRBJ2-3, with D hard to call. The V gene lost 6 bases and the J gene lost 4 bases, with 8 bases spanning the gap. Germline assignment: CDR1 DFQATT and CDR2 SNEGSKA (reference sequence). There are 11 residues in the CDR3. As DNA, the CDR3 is TGCAGTGCAACTCCGTCAGATACGCAGTATTTT. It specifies CSATPSDTQYF.

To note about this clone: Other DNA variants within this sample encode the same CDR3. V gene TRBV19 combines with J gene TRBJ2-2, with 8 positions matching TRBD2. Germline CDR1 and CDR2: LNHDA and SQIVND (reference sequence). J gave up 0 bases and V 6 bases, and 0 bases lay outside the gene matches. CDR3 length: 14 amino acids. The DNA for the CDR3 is TGTGCCAGTAGGGGACTAGCGAACACCGGGGAGCTGTTTTTT. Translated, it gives CASRGLANTGELFF.

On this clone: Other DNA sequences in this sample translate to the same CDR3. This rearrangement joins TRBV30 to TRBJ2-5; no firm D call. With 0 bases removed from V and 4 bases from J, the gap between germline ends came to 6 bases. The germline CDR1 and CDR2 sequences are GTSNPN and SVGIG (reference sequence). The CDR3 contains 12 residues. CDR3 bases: TGTGCCTGGAGTGTAAAAGGAGAGACCCAGTACTTC. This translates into CAWSVKGETQYF.